The 3 T cell receptor beta chains reported below all come from one sample, sequenced in a study of CD8+ T cells in alopecia areata. Sequencing used cDNA as its template, made by extracting RNA and reverse transcribing it. Only in-frame clones appear in the TCRdb table, and some are missing; sequencing was by immunoSEQ multiplex PCR. The repertoire has 45,000 to 70,000 clones, over 95% of them found once; the top ten carry 20% to 30%. Sequencing used CD8+ T cells sorted from blood, obtained at week 0. The receptors were sampled from a human donor with alopecia areata.

The rearrangement uses TRBV29-1 and TRBJ2-1; the D is unclear. Germline V gives CDR1 SQVTM, CDR2 ANQGSEA. This CDR3 has 11 amino acids. V lost 7 bases, J lost 14 bases, and 18 bases lay in between. The CDR3 is CSAPKAGQEFF. The DNA of the CDR3 is TGCAGCGCCCCGAAGGCAGGCCAAGAGTTCTTC.

On this clone: The same CDR3 can be traced to other DNA sequences in this sample. This chain uses TRBV4-3 with TRBJ2-7; TRBD1 matches 9 bases. J gave up 4 bases and V 4 bases, and 5 bases lay outside the gene matches. The germline V gene has CDR1 LGHNA and CDR2 YSLEER. This CDR3 is 14 amino acids long. CDR3 DNA sequence: TGCGCCAGCAGCCGAGGACAGGGGAGGTACGAGCAGTACTTC. It translates to CASSRGQGRYEQYF.

The CDR3 sequence: CASSLGFQGDGYTF. CDR3 DNA: TGTGCCAGCAGCTTAGGATTCCAGGGAGATGGCTACACCTTC. The chain couples TRBV7-2 to TRBJ1-2; the D gene is possibly TRBD1 (5 bases). The germline V and J ends were trimmed by 1 base and 6 bases, with 12 bases remaining between them. Germline-derived CDR1 and CDR2 are SGHTA and FQGNSA. CDR3 length: 14 amino acids.